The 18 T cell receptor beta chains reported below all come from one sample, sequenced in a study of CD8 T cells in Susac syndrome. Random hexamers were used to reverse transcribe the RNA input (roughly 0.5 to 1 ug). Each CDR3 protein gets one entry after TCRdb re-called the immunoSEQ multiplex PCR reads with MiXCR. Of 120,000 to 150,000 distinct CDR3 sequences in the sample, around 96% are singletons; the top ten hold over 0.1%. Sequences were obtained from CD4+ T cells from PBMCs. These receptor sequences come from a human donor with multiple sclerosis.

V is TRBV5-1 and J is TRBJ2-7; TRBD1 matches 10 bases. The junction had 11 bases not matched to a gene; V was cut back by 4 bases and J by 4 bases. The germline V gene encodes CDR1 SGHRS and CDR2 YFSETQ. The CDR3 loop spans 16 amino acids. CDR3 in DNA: TGCGCCAGCAGCCCGGGGGTGGGACAGGGGTCGTACGAGCAGTACTTC. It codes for CASSPGVGQGSYEQYF.

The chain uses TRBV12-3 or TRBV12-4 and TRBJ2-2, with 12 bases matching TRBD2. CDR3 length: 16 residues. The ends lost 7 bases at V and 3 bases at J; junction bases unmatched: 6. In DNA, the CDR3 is TGTGCCAGCACACTAGCGGGGGGCTCGGACACCGGGGAGCTGTTTTTT. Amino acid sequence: CASTLAGGSDTGELFF.

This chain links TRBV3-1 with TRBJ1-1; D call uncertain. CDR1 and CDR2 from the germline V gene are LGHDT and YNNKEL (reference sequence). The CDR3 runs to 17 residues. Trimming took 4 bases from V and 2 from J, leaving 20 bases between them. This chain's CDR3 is CASSPWGAAEINTEAFF. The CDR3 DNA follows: TGTGCCAGCAGCCCATGGGGAGCGGCAGAGATTAACACTGAAGCTTTCTTT.

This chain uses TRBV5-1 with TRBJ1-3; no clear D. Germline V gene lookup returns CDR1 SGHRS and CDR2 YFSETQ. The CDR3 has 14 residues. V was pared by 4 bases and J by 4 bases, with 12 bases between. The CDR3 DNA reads TGCGCCAGCAGCCTAAAGGGTTCCGGAAACACCATATATTTT. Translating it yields CASSLKGSGNTIYF.

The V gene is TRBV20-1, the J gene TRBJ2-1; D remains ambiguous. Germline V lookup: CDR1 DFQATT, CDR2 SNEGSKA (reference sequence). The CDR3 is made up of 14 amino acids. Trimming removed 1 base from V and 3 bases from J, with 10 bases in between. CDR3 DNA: TGCAGTGCTAGAGTGCGCGAGAACTACAATGAGCAGTTCTTC. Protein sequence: CSARVRENYNEQFF.

The CDR3 loop reads CATSDSLDRGRSTDTQYF. As DNA, the CDR3 is TGTGCCACCAGTGATTCCCTTGACAGGGGGCGGAGCACAGATACGCAGTATTTT. J is TRBJ2-3 and V is TRBV24-1; 10 nucleotides match TRBD1. The ends lost 2 bases at V and 0 bases at J; junction bases unmatched: 7. This CDR3 spans 18 amino acids. Germline CDR1 is KGHDR and CDR2 is SFDVKD.

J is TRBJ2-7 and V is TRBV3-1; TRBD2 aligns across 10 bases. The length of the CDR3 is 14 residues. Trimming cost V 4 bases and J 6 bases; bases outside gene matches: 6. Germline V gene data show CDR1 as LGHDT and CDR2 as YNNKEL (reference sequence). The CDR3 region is CASSLIAGGLEQYF. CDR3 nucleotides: TGTGCCAGCAGCCTCATAGCGGGAGGTCTCGAGCAGTACTTC.

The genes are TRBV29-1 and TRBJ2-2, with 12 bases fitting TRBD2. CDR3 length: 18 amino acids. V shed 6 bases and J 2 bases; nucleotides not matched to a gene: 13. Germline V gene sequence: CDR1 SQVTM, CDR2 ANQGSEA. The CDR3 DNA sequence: TGCAGCGTCGCCCTGTTGACTAGCGGGGGCCCAAACACCGGGGAGCTGTTTTTT. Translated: CSVALLTSGGPNTGELFF.

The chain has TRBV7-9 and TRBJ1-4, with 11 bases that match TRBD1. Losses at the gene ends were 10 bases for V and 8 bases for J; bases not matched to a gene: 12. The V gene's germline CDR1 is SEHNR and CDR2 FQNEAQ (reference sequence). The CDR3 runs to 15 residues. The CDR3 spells CATNPQGDRGEKLFF. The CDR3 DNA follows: TGTGCCACCAACCCCCAGGGGGACAGGGGGGAAAAACTGTTTTTT. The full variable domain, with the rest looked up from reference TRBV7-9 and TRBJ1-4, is DTGVSQNPRHKITKRGQNVTFRCDPISEHNRLYWYRQTLGQGPEFLTYFQNEAQLEKSRLLSDRFSAERPKGSFSTLEIQRTEQGDSAMYLCATNPQGDRGEKLFFGSGTQLSVL.

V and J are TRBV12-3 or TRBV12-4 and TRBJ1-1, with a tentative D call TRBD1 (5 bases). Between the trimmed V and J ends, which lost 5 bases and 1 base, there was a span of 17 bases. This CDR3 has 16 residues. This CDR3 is CASSLGAATKNTEAFF. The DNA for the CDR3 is TGTGCCAGCAGTCTCGGGGCAGCAACAAAGAACACTGAAGCTTTCTTT.

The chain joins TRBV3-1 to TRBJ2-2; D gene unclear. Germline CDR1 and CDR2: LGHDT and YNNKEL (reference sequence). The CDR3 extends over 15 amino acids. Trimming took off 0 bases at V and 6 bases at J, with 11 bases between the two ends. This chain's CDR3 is CASSQDLAWPGELFF. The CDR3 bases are TGTGCCAGCAGCCAAGACCTCGCTTGGCCCGGGGAGCTGTTTTTT.

The DNA of the CDR3 is TGCAGTGCTAGAGATAGTGCCAACCCTAATTCACCCCTCCACTTT. The encoded protein is CSARDSANPNSPLHF. The J gene is TRBJ1-6, the V gene TRBV20-1; D gene ambiguous. Per the germline V gene, CDR1 is DFQATT and CDR2 is SNEGSKA (reference sequence). V was cut by 0 bases and J by 6 bases, with 12 bases left in between. The CDR3 totals 15 residues.

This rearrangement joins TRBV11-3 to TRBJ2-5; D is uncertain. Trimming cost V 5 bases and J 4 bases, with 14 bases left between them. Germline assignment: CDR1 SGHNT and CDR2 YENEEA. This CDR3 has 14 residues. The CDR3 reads CASSPTRVAETQYF. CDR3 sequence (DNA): TGTGCCAGCAGCCCTACTCGGGTCGCAGAGACCCAGTACTTC.

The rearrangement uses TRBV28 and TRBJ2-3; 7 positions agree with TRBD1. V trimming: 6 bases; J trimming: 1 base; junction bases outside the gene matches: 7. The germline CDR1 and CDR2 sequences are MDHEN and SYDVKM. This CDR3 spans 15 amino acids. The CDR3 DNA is TGTGCCAGCAGCCTGGGACAGTTCCGCACAGATACGCAGTATTTT. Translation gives CASSLGQFRTDTQYF.

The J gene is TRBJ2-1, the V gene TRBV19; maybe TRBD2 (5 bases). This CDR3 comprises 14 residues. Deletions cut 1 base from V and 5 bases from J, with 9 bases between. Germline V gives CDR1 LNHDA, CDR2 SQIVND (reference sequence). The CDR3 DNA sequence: TGTGCCAGTAGTATAGGTCACGGGAACAATGAGCAGTTCTTC. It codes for CASSIGHGNNEQFF.

This CDR3 reads CASSFRANTEAFF. CDR3 bases: TGTGCCAGCAGTTTCCGGGCGAACACTGAAGCTTTCTTT. The V call is TRBV27, the J call TRBJ1-1, with unresolved D. This CDR3 has 13 residues. Germline V gene data show CDR1 as MNHEY and CDR2 as SMNVEV (reference sequence). V lost 3 bases, J lost 1 base, and 6 bases lay in between.

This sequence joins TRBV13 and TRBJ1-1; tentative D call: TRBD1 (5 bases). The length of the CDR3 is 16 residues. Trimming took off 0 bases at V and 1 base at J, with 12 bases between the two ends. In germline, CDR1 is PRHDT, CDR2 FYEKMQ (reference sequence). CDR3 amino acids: CASSLGGGGSNTEAFF. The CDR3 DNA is TGTGCCAGCAGCTTAGGCGGGGGTGGCTCGAACACTGAAGCTTTCTTT. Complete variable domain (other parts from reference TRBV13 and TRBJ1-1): AAGVIQSPRHLIKEKRETATLKCYPIPRHDTVYWYQQGPGQDPQFLISFYEKMQSDKGSIPDRFSAQQFSDYHSELNMSSLELGDSALYFCASSLGGGGSNTEAFFGQGTRLTVV.

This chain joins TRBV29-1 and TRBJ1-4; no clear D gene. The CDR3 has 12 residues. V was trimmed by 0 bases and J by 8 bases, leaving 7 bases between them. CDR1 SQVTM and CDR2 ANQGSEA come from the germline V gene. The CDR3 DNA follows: TGCAGCGTTGAAGAACCACGGGAAAAACTGTTTTTT. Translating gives CSVEEPREKLFF.